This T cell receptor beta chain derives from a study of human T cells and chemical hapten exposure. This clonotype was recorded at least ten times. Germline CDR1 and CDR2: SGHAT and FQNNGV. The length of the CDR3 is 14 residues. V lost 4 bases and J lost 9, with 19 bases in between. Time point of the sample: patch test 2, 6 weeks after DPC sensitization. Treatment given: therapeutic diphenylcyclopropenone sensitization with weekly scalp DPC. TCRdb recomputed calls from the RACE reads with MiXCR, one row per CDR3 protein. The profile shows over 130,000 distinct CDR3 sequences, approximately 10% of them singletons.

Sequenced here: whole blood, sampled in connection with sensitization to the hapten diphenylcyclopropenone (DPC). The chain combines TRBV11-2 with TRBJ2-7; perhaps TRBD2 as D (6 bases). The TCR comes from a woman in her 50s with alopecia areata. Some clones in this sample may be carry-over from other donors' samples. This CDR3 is CASSSGLQLRLQYF. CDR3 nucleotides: TGTGCCAGCAGCTCGGGACTCCAACTACGATTGCAGTACTTC.